These T cell receptor beta chains were read from a single sample in a study of T cells in Graves' hyperthyroidism and ophthalmopathy. One entry per CDR3 protein, called by TCRdb with MiXCR from the multiplex PCR reads. The sample shows roughly 570,000 distinct CDR3 sequences, 15% to 19% of them seen only once. The specimen sequenced was blood. The receptors originated from a woman aged 25 to 39 with Graves' hyperthyroidism. Both conserved end residues are part of each CDR3. A D gene is named only where the DNA matches it firmly. Some rows mark clone size as missing; the rest say once, few, many or name a class of expanded clone.

TRBV30	TRBD2	many	16	TRBJ2-1	CAWSGSLAGTYNEQFF	TGTGCCTGGAGCGGGTCTTTAGCGGGGACCTACAATGAGCAGTTCTTC
TRBV7-9	TRBD1	many	14	TRBJ2-7	CASSAPGQIYEQYF	TGTGCCAGCAGTGCCCCGGGACAGATCTACGAGCAGTACTTC
TRBV29-1	NA	few	14	TRBJ1-1	CSVETRLSNTEAFF	TGCAGCGTTGAAACCCGACTGAGCAACACTGAAGCTTTCTTT
TRBV3-1	NA	many	17	TRBJ2-6	CASSQDRVWSGANVLTF	TGTGCCAGCAGCCAAGATCGGGTGTGGTCTGGGGCCAACGTCCTGACTTTC
TRBV12-3/TRBV12-4	NA	few	17	TRBJ1-4	CASRSRLHGATNEKLFF	TGTGCCAGCAGGTCCCGACTCCACGGAGCAACTAATGAAAAACTGTTTTTT
TRBV20-1	NA	many	15	TRBJ2-3	CSARDRWRNTDTQYF	TGCAGTGCTAGAGATAGGTGGCGGAACACAGATACGCAGTATTTT
TRBV12-3/TRBV12-4	TRBD1	NA	15	TRBJ1-2	CASSLGTGGARRYTF	TGTGCCAGCAGTTTGGGGACAGGGGGCGCGAGGCGCTACACCTTC
TRBV12-3/TRBV12-4	NA	many	14	TRBJ2-5	CASSFGVLQETQYF	TGTGCCAGCAGTTTTGGGGTGCTACAAGAGACCCAGTACTTC
TRBV27	NA	many	14	TRBJ1-1	CASKHPGTGAEAFF	TGTGCCAGCAAACACCCCGGGACCGGGGCTGAAGCTTTCTTT
TRBV6-2/TRBV6-3	NA	NA	12	TRBJ1-4	CARSYSTDTLFF	TGTGCCAGAAGTTACTCGACGGATACACTGTTTTTT
TRBV30	NA	many	13	TRBJ2-5	CAWAIQREETQYF	TGTGCCTGGGCCATACAAAGGGAGGAGACCCAGTACTTC
TRBV19	NA	many	12	TRBJ2-7	CASSPGEAEQYF	TGTGCCAGTAGTCCTGGAGAGGCCGAGCAGTACTTC
TRBV6-9	NA	few	16	TRBJ2-1	CASSYVGSAPLNEQFF	TGTGCCAGCAGTTACGTGGGGTCCGCACCTTTGAATGAGCAGTTCTTC
TRBV10-3	NA	NA	14	TRBJ2-2	CAISGTGRDGELFF	TGTGCCATCAGTGGGACAGGGAGGGACGGGGAGCTGTTTTTT
TRBV4-3	NA	NA	12	TRBJ2-1	CASSVPGLEQFF	TGCGCCAGCAGCGTGCCGGGACTGGAGCAGTTCTTC
TRBV19	NA	many	15	TRBJ1-5	CASSMGSGPNQPQHF	TGTGCCAGTAGTATGGGGTCAGGGCCAAATCAGCCCCAGCATTTT
TRBV11-2	NA	many	15	TRBJ2-2	CASSKGLSNTGELFF	TGTGCCAGCAGCAAGGGACTTTCGAACACCGGGGAGCTGTTTTTT
TRBV11-2	NA	many	13	TRBJ1-6	CASSLETDRSLHF	TGTGCCAGCAGCTTAGAAACGGATCGTAGCCTCCACTTT
TRBV4-2	TRBD1	NA	17	TRBJ2-7	CASSQAAQGAGTYEQYF	TGTGCCAGCAGCCAAGCAGCCCAGGGGGCCGGGACCTACGAGCAGTACTTC
TRBV30	NA	many	13	TRBJ1-2	CAYSRRPADGYTF	TGTGCCTACTCTCGACGGCCCGCTGACGGCTACACCTTC
TRBV18	NA	few	15	TRBJ1-3	CASSPLGDSGNTIYF	TGTGCCAGCTCACCACTTGGGGACTCTGGAAACACCATATATTTT
TRBV6-1	TRBD1	many	13	TRBJ1-1	CASSEGDRGEAFF	TGTGCCAGCAGTGAAGGAGACAGGGGAGAAGCTTTCTTT
TRBV18	NA	few	14	TRBJ1-4	CASSPGEANEKLFF	TGTGCCAGCTCACCAGGGGAGGCTAATGAAAAACTGTTTTTT
TRBV5-5	NA	few	14	TRBJ2-7	CASSFITDSYEQYF	TGTGCCAGCAGCTTTATTACAGACTCCTACGAGCAGTACTTC
TRBV28	NA	few	18	TRBJ1-4	CASSSPAGGAGFGEKLFF	TGTGCCAGCAGTTCCCCCGCGGGGGGCGCGGGCTTTGGTGAAAAACTGTTTTTT
TRBV28	NA	few	16	TRBJ1-3	CASMVGGAISGNTIYF	TGTGCCAGCATGGTAGGGGGAGCTATCTCTGGAAACACCATATATTTT
TRBV5-1	TRBD2	NA	14	TRBJ2-7	CASNLRGGRYEQYF	TGCGCCAGTAATTTGCGGGGAGGGAGGTACGAGCAGTACTTC
TRBV27	NA	NA	15	TRBJ1-6	CASSFTDRTNSPLHF	TGTGCCAGCAGTTTTACCGACAGGACTAATTCACCCCTCCACTTT
TRBV4-1	NA	few	17	TRBJ2-1	CASSQDQLRSSYNEQFF	TGCGCCAGCAGCCAAGATCAGCTGCGGAGCTCCTACAATGAGCAGTTCTTC
TRBV28	TRBD2	many	19	TRBJ2-1	CASSLLWTSGQKIYNEQFF	TGTGCCAGCAGTTTATTGTGGACTAGCGGACAAAAGATATACAATGAGCAGTTCTTC
TRBV7-9	NA	few	13	TRBJ2-1	CASSARASDEQFF	TGTGCCAGCAGCGCGCGGGCGTCGGATGAGCAGTTCTTC
TRBV2	NA	many	16	TRBJ2-1	CASSASGEFTYNEQFF	TGTGCCAGCAGTGCCTCGGGGGAGTTCACCTACAATGAGCAGTTCTTC
TRBV4-2	NA	many	14	TRBJ2-3	CASSQEEGTDTQYF	TGTGCCAGCAGCCAAGAAGAAGGCACAGATACGCAGTATTTT
TRBV2	TRBD1	many	15	TRBJ1-3	CASIGGVSSGNTIYF	TGTGCCAGCATAGGGGGCGTGAGCTCTGGAAACACCATATATTTT
TRBV5-6	NA	few	15	TRBJ2-3	CASSLLTKATDTQYF	TGTGCCAGCAGCCTCTTAACCAAGGCCACAGATACGCAGTATTTT
TRBV25-1	TRBD2	NA	15	TRBJ2-1	CAGSDLAGSYNEQFF	TGTGCCGGCAGTGACCTAGCGGGCTCCTACAATGAGCAGTTCTTC